This T cell receptor (beta chain) emerged from a study of T cells in localized non-small cell lung cancer. The study's findings and limits: A median of 57 of the top 100 tumor clones appeared in adjacent lung, which was paired and uninvolved. With higher T cell density in blood came longer overall survival. Maximal T cell clonality occurred in uninvolved adjacent lung, with tumor ranking below it.

The table lists this clone with a count of one. As yet, its antigen is unknown. The table came from immunoSEQ multiplex PCR; TCRdb's copy has only in-frame clones and leaves some out. Altogether about 28,000 clones are present, 75% to 95% being singletons, with the ten largest covering roughly 27%. J was trimmed by 7 bases and V by 6 bases; bases with no gene match: 5. This CDR3 region has 15 residues. In germline, CDR1 is WNHNN, CDR2 SYGVQD (reference sequence). J is TRBJ2-1 and V is TRBV10-1; TRBD2 agrees at 14 bases. The receptor comes from a female donor aged 60 or older with stage I lung adenocarcinoma. The sample was peripheral blood, taken before any cancer treatment. For the CDR3, the DNA is TGCGCCAGCAGCCCCGGGACTAGCGGGAGAAATGAGCAGTTCTTC. Its protein is CASSPGTSGRNEQFF.